A single sample gave rise to the 13 T cell receptor beta chains below, sequenced in a study of Graves' ophthalmopathy and Graves' hyperthyroidism. The authors amplified TCR beta CDR3 regions, and they did so from RNA transcripts for repertoire sequencing. Second-round multiplex PCR came after first-round RT-PCR with HTBI primers. TCRdb processed the multiplex PCR reads anew with MiXCR; each CDR3 protein has one entry. This sample carries around 670,000 distinct CDR3 sequences, 40% of them seen once, and the ten largest clones take 44%. The sequencing input was peripheral blood. The receptors originated from an adult man with Graves' ophthalmopathy.

This clonotype has a handful of counts. The chain is built from TRBV15 and TRBJ2-2; TRBD2 aligns across 7 bases. Germline loops: CDR1 LNHNV, CDR2 YYDKDF (reference sequence). This CDR3 is 14 amino acids long. V gave up 5 bases and J gave up 6 bases; unmatched junction bases: 6. The DNA of the CDR3 is TGTGCCACCAGCCGGGGAGGGCGTGCCGGGGAGCTGTTTTTT. Translated, it gives CATSRGGRAGELFF.

J is TRBJ2-5 and V is TRBV6-5; the D gene is possibly TRBD2 (5 bases). The V and J ends lost 6 bases and 1 base respectively, with 9 bases between them. There are 13 residues in the CDR3. Germline CDR1 reads MNHEY; CDR2 reads SVGAGI. The DNA of the CDR3 is TGTGCCAGCAGAGGGAGCCTCCAAGAGACCCAGTACTTC. It yields the protein CASRGSLQETQYF.

This clonotype was detected ten times or more. The J gene is TRBJ2-7, the V gene TRBV29-1; TRBD1 aligns across 9 bases. CDR1 and CDR2 from the germline V gene are SQVTM and ANQGSEA. The J segment lost 6 bases and the V segment lost 6 bases, leaving 3 bases of the junction unmatched. The CDR3 is 11 residues long. The CDR3 DNA follows: TGCAGCGTGGGACAGGGAGGCGAGCAGTACTTC. It encodes CSVGQGGEQYF.

The CDR3 loop is CASSPLARIGETQYF. In DNA, the CDR3 is TGTGCCAGCAGCCCCCTGGCTAGAATTGGAGAGACCCAGTACTTC. V usage is TRBV7-2 and J usage is TRBJ2-5; D call uncertain. Trimming left V 5 bases short and J 4 bases short, with 17 bases between. The V gene's germline CDR1 is SGHTA and CDR2 FQGNSA. The CDR3 has 15 amino acids.

This clonotype occurred once. The germline gene is not matched at one end of the junction; a read error may be the cause. This chain joins TRBV10-3 and TRBJ1-2; a weak D match, TRBD1 (5 bases). The germline gives CDR1 ENHRY, CDR2 SYGVKD. This CDR3 has 14 amino acids. The CDR3 region is CASSTGTSDYGYTF. The CDR3 DNA reads as TGTGCCAGCAGCACCGGGACTAGCGACTACGGCTACACCTTC.

This clonotype was seen repeatedly, ten times or more. The gene calls are TRBV10-2 and TRBJ1-6; 10 bases agree with TRBD1. CDR3 size: 15 residues. V lost 7 bases and J lost 8; bases outside the gene matches: 8. CDR1 is WSHSY, CDR2 SAAADI, per germline. For the CDR3, the DNA is TGCGCCAGCATCAGGGGGGACAGGGGCGATTCACCCCTCCACTTT. Translating it yields CASIRGDRGDSPLHF.

The sample holds one count of this clonotype. The chain carries TRBV28 and TRBJ2-7; D is undetermined. V shed 7 bases and J shed 3 bases, with 10 bases lying between them. CDR3 size: 12 residues. Germline values: CDR1 MDHEN, CDR2 SYDVKM. The CDR3 loop is CASTDGNYEQYF. The CDR3 region has the DNA TGTGCCAGCACGGACGGAAACTACGAGCAGTACTTC.

In its sample, this clonotype was seen many times. This chain links TRBV7-8 with TRBJ2-7; D may be TRBD1 (6 bases). Germline V gene sequence: CDR1 SGHVS, CDR2 FQNEAQ. This CDR3 is 14 amino acids long. V was cut by 5 bases and J by 0 bases, with 11 bases left in between. CDR3 amino acids: CASSHRVVSYEQYF. The CDR3, as DNA: TGTGCCAGCAGCCACAGGGTCGTCTCCTACGAGCAGTACTTC.

The gene calls are TRBV7-6 and TRBJ1-2; 7 bases map to TRBD1. CDR1 and CDR2 from the germline V gene are SGHVS and FNYEAQ. V dropped 6 bases and J dropped 7; count of bases not matched to a gene: 14. This CDR3 has 15 amino acids. The CDR3 protein is CASSPTGATGPGYTF. The CDR3 DNA follows: TGTGCCAGCAGTCCCACAGGGGCCACGGGACCTGGCTACACCTTC.

This chain uses TRBV15 with TRBJ1-2; D is ambiguous. V gave up 7 bases and J gave up 4 bases, with 13 bases separating them. CDR1 and CDR2 from the germline V gene are LNHNV and YYDKDF (reference sequence). The CDR3 consists of 13 residues. CDR3 loop: CATTTGTAYGYTF. The CDR3 DNA reads as TGTGCCACCACCACGGGCACAGCCTATGGCTACACCTTC.

The gene calls are TRBV7-9 and TRBJ1-2, with 11 bases lining up with TRBD1. CDR1 is SEHNR and CDR2 is FQNEAQ in the germline V gene (reference sequence). This CDR3 spans 17 amino acids. V shed 3 bases, J shed 4 bases, and the junction held 10 bases outside the gene matches. CDR3 in amino acids: CASSLGNAGTGGYGYTF. The CDR3, as DNA: TGTGCCAGCAGCTTGGGGAATGCCGGGACAGGGGGCTATGGCTACACCTTC.

This clonotype occurred a few times. V is TRBV6-5 and J is TRBJ1-4; D is undetermined. CDR1 MNHEY and CDR2 SVGAGI come from the germline V gene. This CDR3 is 14 amino acids long. V dropped 6 bases and J dropped 5 bases, with 13 bases sitting between them. CDR3 DNA: TGTGCCAGCAGCGCAGGCCCACGAAATGAAAAACTGTTTTTT. It yields the protein CASSAGPRNEKLFF.

About this clonotype itself: With a much larger clone just one base away, this may be a read error. The gene calls are TRBV10-2 and TRBJ2-7, with D possibly being TRBD1 or TRBD2 (5 bases each). CDR3 length: 16 residues. The V and J ends lost 2 bases and 5 bases respectively, with 19 bases between them. Germline loops: CDR1 WSHSY, CDR2 SAAADI. The CDR3 spells CASSELPRQGRNEQYF. The DNA of the CDR3 is TGCGCCAGCAGTGAGCTCCCCCGGCAGGGACGGAACGAGCAGTACTTC.